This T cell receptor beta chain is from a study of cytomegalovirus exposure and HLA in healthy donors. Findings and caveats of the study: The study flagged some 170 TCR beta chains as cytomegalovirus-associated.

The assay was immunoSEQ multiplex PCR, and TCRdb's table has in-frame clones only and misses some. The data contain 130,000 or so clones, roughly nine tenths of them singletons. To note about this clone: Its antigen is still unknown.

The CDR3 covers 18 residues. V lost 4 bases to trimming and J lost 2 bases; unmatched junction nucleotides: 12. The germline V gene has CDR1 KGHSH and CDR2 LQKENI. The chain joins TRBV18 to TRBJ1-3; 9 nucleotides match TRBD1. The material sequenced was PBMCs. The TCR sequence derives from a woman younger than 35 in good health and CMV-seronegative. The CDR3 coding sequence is TGTGCCAGCTCACTACAAGAAACAGGGGGCAGTGCTGGAAACACCATATATTTT. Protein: CASSLQETGGSAGNTIYF.